This T cell receptor beta chain was identified in a study of blood T cells in healthy people across ages. Whole-study findings and limits: From one million sequenced T cells, diversity estimates were lower bounds.

As for this clonotype: Its cognate antigen is unknown.

Germline V gene lookup returns CDR1 SNHLY and CDR2 FYNNEI. This CDR3 region has 12 residues. J lost 7 bases, V lost 6 bases, and 5 bases had no gene match. A sample-barcoded 5' primer and a J-beta primer mix were used in a second PCR of roughly 6 to 11 cycles. TCRdb used MiXCR to reprocess the 5' RACE reads, holding one entry per CDR3 protein. The sample has about 1.5 million distinct CDR3 sequences; around 39% are singletons. Sequenced sample: blood. J is TRBJ1-2 and V is TRBV2; 7 bases fit TRBD1. The source of this sequence is a young woman in good health. CDR3 protein: CASRIDRAGYTF. The CDR3 nucleotides read TGTGCCAGCAGGATCGACAGGGCTGGCTACACCTTC.